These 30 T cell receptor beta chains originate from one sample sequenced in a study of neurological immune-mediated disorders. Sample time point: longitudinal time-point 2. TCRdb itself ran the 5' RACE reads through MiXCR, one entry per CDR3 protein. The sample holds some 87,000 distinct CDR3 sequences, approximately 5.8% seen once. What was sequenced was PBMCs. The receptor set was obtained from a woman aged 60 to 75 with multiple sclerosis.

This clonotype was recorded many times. CDR3 bases: TGTGCCAGCAGCCCCCAGGGGGGCACTGAAGCTTTCTTT. It specifies CASSPQGGTEAFF. J is TRBJ1-1 and V is TRBV5-5, with TRBD1 matching over 7 bases. J gave up 4 bases and V 4 bases, and 4 bases lay outside the gene matches. CDR1 is SGHKS and CDR2 is YYEKEE in the germline V gene (reference sequence). The CDR3 length is 13 residues.

This CDR3 reads CASSPPLGGATDTQYF. CDR3 bases: TGTGCCAGCTCACCACCTCTCGGGGGGGCCACAGATACGCAGTATTTT. This chain uses TRBV18 with TRBJ2-3, with 8 bases matching TRBD2. V was clipped by 0 bases and J by 2 bases; unmatched bases: 4. The CDR3 consists of 16 residues. Looked up from germline, CDR1 is KGHSH and CDR2 is LQKENI.

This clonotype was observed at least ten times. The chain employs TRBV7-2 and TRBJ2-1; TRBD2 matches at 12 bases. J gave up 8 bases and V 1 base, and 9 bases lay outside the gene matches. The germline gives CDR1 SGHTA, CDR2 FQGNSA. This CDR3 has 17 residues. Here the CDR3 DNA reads TGTGCCAGCAGCTTAGTGGCTAGCGGGGGGGCCGCCGATGAGCAGTTCTTC. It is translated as CASSLVASGGAADEQFF.

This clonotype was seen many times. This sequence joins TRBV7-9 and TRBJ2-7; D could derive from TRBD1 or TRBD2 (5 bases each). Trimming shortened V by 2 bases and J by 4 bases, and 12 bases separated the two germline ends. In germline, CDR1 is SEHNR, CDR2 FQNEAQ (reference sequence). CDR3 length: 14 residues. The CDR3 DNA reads TGTGCCAGCAGCTTATCCGGGACCGAATACGAGCAGTACTTC. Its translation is CASSLSGTEYEQYF.

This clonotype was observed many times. The chain's CDR3 is CASQALRTGGLNTEAFF. CDR3 nucleotide sequence: TGTGCTAGCCAAGCTTTGCGGACAGGGGGCTTGAACACTGAAGCTTTCTTT. V gene TRBV7-7 combines with J gene TRBJ1-1; 11 nucleotides match TRBD1. This CDR3 is 17 amino acids long. Germline CDR1 reads SSHAT; CDR2 reads FNYEAQ (reference sequence).

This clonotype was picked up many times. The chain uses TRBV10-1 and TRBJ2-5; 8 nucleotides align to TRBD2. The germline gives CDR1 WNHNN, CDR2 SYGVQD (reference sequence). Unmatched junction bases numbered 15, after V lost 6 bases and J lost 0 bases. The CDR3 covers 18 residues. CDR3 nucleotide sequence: TGCGCCAGCAGCTCCTCCTCGAGCGGGGGTTCGTACCAAGAGACCCAGTACTTC. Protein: CASSSSSSGGSYQETQYF.

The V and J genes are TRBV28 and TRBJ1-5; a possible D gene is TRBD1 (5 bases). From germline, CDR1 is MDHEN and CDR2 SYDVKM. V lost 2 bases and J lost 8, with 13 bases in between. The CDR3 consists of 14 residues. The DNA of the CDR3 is TGTGCCAGCAGTTTACTACAGGAAGTTAAGCCCCAGCATTTT. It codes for CASSLLQEVKPQHF.

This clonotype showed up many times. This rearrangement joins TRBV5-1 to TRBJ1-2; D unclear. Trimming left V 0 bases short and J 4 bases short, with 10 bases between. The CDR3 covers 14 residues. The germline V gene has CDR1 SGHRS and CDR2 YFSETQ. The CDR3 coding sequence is TGCGCCAGCAGCTTGGGGGAGTTTGGCTATGGCTACACCTTC. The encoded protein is CASSLGEFGYGYTF.

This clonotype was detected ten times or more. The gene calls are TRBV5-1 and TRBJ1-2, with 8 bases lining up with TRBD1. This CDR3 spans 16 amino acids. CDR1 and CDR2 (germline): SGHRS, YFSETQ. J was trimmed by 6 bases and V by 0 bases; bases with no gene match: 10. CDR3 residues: CASSLGNQGARNGYTF. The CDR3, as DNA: TGCGCCAGCAGCTTGGGAAATCAGGGGGCGCGAAATGGCTACACCTTC.

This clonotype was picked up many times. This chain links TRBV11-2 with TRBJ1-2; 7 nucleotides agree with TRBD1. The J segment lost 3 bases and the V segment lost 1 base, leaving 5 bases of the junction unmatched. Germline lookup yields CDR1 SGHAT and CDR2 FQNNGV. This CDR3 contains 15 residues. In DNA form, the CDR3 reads TGTGCCAGCAGCTTAGTACAGGGGCGCGACTATGGCTACACCTTC. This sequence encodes CASSLVQGRDYGYTF.

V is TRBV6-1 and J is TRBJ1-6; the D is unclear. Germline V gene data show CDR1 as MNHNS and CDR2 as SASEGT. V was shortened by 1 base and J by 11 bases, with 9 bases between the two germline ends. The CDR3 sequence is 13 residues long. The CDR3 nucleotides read TGTGCCAGCAGTGAAGATCGTGATGCACCCCTCCACTTT. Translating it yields CASSEDRDAPLHF.

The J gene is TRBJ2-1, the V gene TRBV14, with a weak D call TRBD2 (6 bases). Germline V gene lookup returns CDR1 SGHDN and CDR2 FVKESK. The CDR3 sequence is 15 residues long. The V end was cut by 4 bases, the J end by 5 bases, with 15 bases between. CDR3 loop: CASSRQSGTHNEQFF. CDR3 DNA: TGTGCCAGCAGCCGACAGTCCGGGACTCACAATGAGCAGTTCTTC.

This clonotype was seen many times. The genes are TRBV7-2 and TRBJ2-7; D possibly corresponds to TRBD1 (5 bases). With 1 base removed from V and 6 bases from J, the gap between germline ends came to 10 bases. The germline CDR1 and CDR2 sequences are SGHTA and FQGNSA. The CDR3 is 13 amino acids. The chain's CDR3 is CASSLGIQGEQYF. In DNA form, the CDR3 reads TGTGCCAGCAGCTTAGGGATTCAGGGCGAGCAGTACTTC.

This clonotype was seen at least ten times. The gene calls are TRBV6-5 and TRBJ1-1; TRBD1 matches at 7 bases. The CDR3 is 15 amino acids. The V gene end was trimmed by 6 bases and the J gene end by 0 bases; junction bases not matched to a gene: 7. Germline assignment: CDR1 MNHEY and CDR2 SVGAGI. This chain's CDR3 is CASRLTGEMNTEAFF. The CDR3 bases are TGTGCCAGCAGACTTACAGGGGAAATGAACACTGAAGCTTTCTTT.

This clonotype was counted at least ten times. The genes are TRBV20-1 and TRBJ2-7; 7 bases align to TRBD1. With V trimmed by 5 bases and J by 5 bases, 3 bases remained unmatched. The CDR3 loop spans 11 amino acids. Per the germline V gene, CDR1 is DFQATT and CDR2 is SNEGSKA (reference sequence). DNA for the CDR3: TGCAGTGCTTCACAGGGGAACGAGCAGTACTTC. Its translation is CSASQGNEQYF.

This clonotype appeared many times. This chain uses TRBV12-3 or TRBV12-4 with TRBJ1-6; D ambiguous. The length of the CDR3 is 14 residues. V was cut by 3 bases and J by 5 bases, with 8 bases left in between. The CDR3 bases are TGTGCCAGCAGTTTTAACAGTGATAATTCACCCCTCCACTTT. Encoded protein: CASSFNSDNSPLHF.

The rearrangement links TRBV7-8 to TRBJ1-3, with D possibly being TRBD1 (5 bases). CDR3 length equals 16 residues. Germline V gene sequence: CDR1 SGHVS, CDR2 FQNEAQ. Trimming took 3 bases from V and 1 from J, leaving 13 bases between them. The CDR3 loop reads CASSFLGTASGNTIYF. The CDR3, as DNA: TGTGCCAGCAGCTTTTTAGGGACGGCTTCTGGAAACACCATATATTTT.

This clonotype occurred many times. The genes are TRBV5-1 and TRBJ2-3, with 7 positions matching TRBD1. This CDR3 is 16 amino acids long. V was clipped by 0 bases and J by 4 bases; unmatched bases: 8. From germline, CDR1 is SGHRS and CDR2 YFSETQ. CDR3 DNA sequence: TGCGCCAGCAGCTTGGGAGACAGGGACGGCGCAGATACGCAGTATTTT. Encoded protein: CASSLGDRDGADTQYF.

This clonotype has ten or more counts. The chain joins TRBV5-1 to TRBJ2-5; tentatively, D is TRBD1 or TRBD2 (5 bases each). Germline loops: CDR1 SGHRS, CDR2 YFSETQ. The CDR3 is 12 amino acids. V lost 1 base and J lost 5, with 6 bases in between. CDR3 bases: TGCGCCAGCAGCTTGTGGGGGGAGACCCAGTACTTC. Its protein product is CASSLWGETQYF.

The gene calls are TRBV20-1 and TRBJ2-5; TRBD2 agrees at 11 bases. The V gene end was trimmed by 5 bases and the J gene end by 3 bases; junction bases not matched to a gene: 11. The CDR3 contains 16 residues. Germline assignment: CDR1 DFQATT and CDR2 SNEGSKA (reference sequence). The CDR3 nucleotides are TGCAGTGCTCTATGGGTTAGCGGGGGGGCCAAAGAGACCCAGTACTTC. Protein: CSALWVSGGAKETQYF.

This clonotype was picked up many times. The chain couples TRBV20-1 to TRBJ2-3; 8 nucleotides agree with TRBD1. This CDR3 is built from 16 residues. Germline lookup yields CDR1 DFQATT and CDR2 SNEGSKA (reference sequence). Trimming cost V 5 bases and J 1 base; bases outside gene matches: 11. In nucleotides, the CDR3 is TGCAGTGCTGAATCAGGGGGCTCGGTACGCACAGATACGCAGTATTTT. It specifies CSAESGGSVRTDTQYF.

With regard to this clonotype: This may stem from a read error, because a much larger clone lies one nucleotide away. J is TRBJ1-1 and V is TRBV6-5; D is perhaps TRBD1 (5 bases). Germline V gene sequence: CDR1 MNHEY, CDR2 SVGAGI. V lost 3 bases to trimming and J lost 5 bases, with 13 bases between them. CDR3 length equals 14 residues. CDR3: CASSYYGASTEAFF. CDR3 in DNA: TGTGCCAGCAGTTATTACGGGGCGTCGACTGAAGCTTTCTTT.

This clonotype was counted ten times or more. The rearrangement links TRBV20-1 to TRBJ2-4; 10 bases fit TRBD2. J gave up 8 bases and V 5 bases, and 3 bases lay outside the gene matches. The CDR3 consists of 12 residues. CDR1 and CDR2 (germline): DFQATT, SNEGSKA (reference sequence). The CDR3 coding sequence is TGCAGTGCTGGAGCGGGGGGGGACATTCAGTACTTC. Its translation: CSAGAGGDIQYF.

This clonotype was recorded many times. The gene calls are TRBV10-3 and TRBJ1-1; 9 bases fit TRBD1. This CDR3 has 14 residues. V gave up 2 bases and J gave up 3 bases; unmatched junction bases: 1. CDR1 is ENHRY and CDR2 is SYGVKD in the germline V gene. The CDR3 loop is CAISERQGDTEAFF. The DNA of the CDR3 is TGTGCCATCAGTGAGAGACAGGGGGACACTGAAGCTTTCTTT.

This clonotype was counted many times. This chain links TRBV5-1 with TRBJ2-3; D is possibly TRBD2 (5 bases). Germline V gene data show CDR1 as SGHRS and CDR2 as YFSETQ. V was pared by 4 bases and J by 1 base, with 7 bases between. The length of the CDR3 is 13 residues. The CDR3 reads CASSPGGTDTQYF. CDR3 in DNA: TGCGCCAGCAGCCCCGGGGGCACAGATACGCAGTATTTT.

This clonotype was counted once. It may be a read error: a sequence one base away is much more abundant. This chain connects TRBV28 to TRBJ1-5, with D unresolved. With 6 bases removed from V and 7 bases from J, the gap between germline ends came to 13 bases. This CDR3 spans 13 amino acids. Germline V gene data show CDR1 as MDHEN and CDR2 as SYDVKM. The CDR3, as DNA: TGTGCCAGCAGCCTAAAACAGTTGCAGCCCCAGCATTTT. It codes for CASSLKQLQPQHF.

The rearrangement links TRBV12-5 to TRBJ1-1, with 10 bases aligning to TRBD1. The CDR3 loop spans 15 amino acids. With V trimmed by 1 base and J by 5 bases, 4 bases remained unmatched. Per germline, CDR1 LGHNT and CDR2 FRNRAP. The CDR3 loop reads CASGLGQGAITEAFF. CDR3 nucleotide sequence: TGTGCTAGTGGTTTGGGACAGGGGGCGATAACTGAAGCTTTCTTT.

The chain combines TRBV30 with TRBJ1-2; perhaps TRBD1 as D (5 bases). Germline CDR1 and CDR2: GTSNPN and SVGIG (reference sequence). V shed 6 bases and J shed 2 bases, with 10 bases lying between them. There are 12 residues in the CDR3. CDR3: CACGTGNYGYTF. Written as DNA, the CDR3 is TGTGCCTGCGGGACGGGGAACTATGGCTACACCTTC.

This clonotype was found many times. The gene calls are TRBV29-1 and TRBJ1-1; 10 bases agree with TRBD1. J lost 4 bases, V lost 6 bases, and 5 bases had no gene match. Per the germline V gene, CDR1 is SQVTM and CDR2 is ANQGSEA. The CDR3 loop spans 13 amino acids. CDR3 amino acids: CSVTGGLGTEAFF. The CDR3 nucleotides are TGCAGCGTGACAGGGGGCTTGGGCACTGAAGCTTTCTTT. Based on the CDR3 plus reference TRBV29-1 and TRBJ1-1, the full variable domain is SAVISQKPSRDICQRGTSLTIQCQVDSQVTMMFWYRQQPGQSLTLIATANQGSEATYESGFVIDKFPISRPNLTFSTLTVSNMSPEDSSIYLCSVTGGLGTEAFFGQGTRLTVV.

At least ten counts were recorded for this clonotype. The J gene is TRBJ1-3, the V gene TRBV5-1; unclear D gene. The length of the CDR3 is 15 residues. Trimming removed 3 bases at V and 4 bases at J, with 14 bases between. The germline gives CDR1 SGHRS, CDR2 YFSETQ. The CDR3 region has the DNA TGCGCCAGCAGCTATTCGCCGGGGTCCGGAAACACCATATATTTT. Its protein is CASSYSPGSGNTIYF.